A selection of T cell receptor beta chains follows, all from one sample in a study of control samples from healthy donors and cancer patients. Data came from immunoSEQ multiplex PCR; TCRdb stores just in-frame clones and leaves some out. The data hold some 120,000 clones, with approximately 87% observed a single time. The sample taken for sequencing was blood. The source is a man in his fifties or sixties in good health. Each CDR3 is given with its conserved first and last residue. Each record gives: J gene, V gene, clone size, CDR3 length, D gene, CDR3 protein, CDR3 DNA. The D gene is left open where the match is weak. Size is stated for part of the rows, as once, few or many counts, or as a class when the clone is expanded.

J gene: TRBJ2-3; V gene: TRBV3-1/TRBV3-2; clone size: once; CDR3 length: 15; D gene: .; CDR3 protein: CASTKRQGLTDTQYF; CDR3 DNA: TGTGCCAGCACCAAAAGACAGGGACTCACAGATACGCAGTATTTT
J gene: TRBJ2-2; V gene: TRBV27; clone size: .; CDR3 length: 15; D gene: .; CDR3 protein: CATGLSLGVTGELFF; CDR3 DNA: TGTGCCACCGGGCTATCTCTAGGGGTCACCGGGGAGCTGTTTTTT
J gene: TRBJ1-5; V gene: TRBV28; clone size: .; CDR3 length: 14; D gene: TRBD1; CDR3 protein: CASRPTGGNQPQHF; CDR3 DNA: TGTGCCAGCAGGCCTACAGGGGGCAATCAGCCCCAGCATTTT
J gene: TRBJ2-1; V gene: TRBV5-1; clone size: .; CDR3 length: 14; D gene: TRBD2; CDR3 protein: CASSLPRGVEEQFF; CDR3 DNA: TGCGCCAGCAGCTTGCCGCGGGGGGTGGAGGAGCAGTTCTTC
J gene: TRBJ2-2; V gene: TRBV28; clone size: few; CDR3 length: 15; D gene: TRBD2; CDR3 protein: CASSFGLAGTGELFF; CDR3 DNA: TGTGCCAGCAGTTTCGGGCTAGCGGGGACCGGGGAGCTGTTTTTT
J gene: TRBJ1-4; V gene: TRBV7-2; clone size: .; CDR3 length: 16; D gene: .; CDR3 protein: CASSVSASGAGEKLFF; CDR3 DNA: TGTGCCAGCAGCGTATCAGCGTCAGGGGCGGGGGAAAAACTGTTTTTT
J gene: TRBJ1-3; V gene: TRBV28; clone size: .; CDR3 length: 16; D gene: .; CDR3 protein: CASSSSGESSGNTIYF; CDR3 DNA: TGTGCCAGCAGTTCCAGTGGAGAGAGCTCTGGAAACACCATATATTTT
J gene: TRBJ1-5; V gene: TRBV28; clone size: .; CDR3 length: 16; D gene: TRBD1; CDR3 protein: CASRRTTGVVNQPQHF; CDR3 DNA: TGTGCCAGCAGACGAACGACAGGGGTCGTTAATCAGCCCCAGCATTTT
J gene: TRBJ1-1; V gene: TRBV18; clone size: .; CDR3 length: 13; D gene: .; CDR3 protein: CASSSVWGTEAFF; CDR3 DNA: TGTGCCAGCTCCTCGGTATGGGGGACTGAAGCTTTCTTT
J gene: TRBJ2-3; V gene: TRBV5-6; clone size: .; CDR3 length: 16; D gene: .; CDR3 protein: CASSSPRDIGTDTQYF; CDR3 DNA: TGTGCCAGCAGCTCACCCCGAGACATCGGAACAGATACGCAGTATTTT
J gene: TRBJ1-5; V gene: TRBV28; clone size: few; CDR3 length: 14; D gene: TRBD1; CDR3 protein: CASASGTGLQPQHF; CDR3 DNA: TGTGCCAGCGCCTCCGGGACAGGGCTTCAGCCCCAGCATTTT
J gene: TRBJ1-5; V gene: TRBV6-2/TRBV6-3; clone size: .; CDR3 length: 15; D gene: TRBD1; CDR3 protein: CASSRQGGSNQPQHF; CDR3 DNA: TGTGCCAGCAGTCGACAGGGCGGTAGCAATCAGCCCCAGCATTTT
J gene: TRBJ1-3; V gene: TRBV4-3; clone size: .; CDR3 length: 16; D gene: .; CDR3 protein: CASSQGDKFSGNTIYF; CDR3 DNA: TGCGCCAGCAGCCAAGGGGACAAATTCTCTGGAAACACCATATATTTT
J gene: TRBJ2-2; V gene: TRBV11-1; clone size: .; CDR3 length: 16; D gene: .; CDR3 protein: CASSPSFRRQLGELFF; CDR3 DNA: TGTGCCAGCAGCCCAAGTTTCCGTCGCCAACTCGGGGAGCTGTTTTTT
J gene: TRBJ1-2; V gene: TRBV5-1; clone size: .; CDR3 length: 13; D gene: .; CDR3 protein: CASSLQGPQGYTF; CDR3 DNA: TGCGCCAGCAGCTTACAGGGTCCCCAAGGCTACACCTTC
J gene: TRBJ1-2; V gene: TRBV2; clone size: .; CDR3 length: 13; D gene: .; CDR3 protein: CASSLQENYGYTF; CDR3 DNA: TGTGCCAGCAGCCTGCAGGAGAACTATGGCTACACCTTC
J gene: TRBJ1-5; V gene: TRBV19; clone size: .; CDR3 length: 15; D gene: .; CDR3 protein: CASSTQSGINQPQHF; CDR3 DNA: TGTGCCAGTAGTACCCAATCCGGGATCAATCAGCCCCAGCATTTT
J gene: TRBJ1-6; V gene: TRBV11-2; clone size: .; CDR3 length: 14; D gene: .; CDR3 protein: CASSFGWTNSPLHF; CDR3 DNA: TGTGCCAGCAGCTTCGGATGGACTAATTCACCCCTCCACTTT
J gene: TRBJ1-2; V gene: TRBV6-1; clone size: .; CDR3 length: 13; D gene: .; CDR3 protein: CASSEGLNYGYTF; CDR3 DNA: TGTGCCAGCAGTGAAGGGTTAAACTATGGCTACACCTTC
J gene: TRBJ1-2; V gene: TRBV5-1; clone size: .; CDR3 length: 14; D gene: .; CDR3 protein: CASSLEGVGYGYTF; CDR3 DNA: TGCGCCAGCAGCTTGGAGGGGGTTGGCTATGGCTACACCTTC
J gene: TRBJ2-1; V gene: TRBV10-1; clone size: .; CDR3 length: 15; D gene: TRBD2; CDR3 protein: CASSASGGAYNEQFF; CDR3 DNA: TGCGCCAGCAGTGCTAGCGGGGGGGCCTACAATGAGCAGTTCTTC
J gene: TRBJ2-5; V gene: TRBV20-1; clone size: few; CDR3 length: 14; D gene: TRBD2; CDR3 protein: CSASSGGGGQTQYF; CDR3 DNA: TGCAGTGCTAGTAGCGGGGGAGGGGGGCAGACCCAGTACTTC
J gene: TRBJ2-7; V gene: TRBV6-1; clone size: .; CDR3 length: 15; D gene: .; CDR3 protein: CASSEASGNPYEQYF; CDR3 DNA: TGTGCCAGCAGTGAAGCGTCGGGGAACCCCTACGAGCAGTACTTC
J gene: TRBJ1-2; V gene: TRBV3-1/TRBV3-2; clone size: .; CDR3 length: 12; D gene: .; CDR3 protein: CASSPGGYGYTF; CDR3 DNA: TGTGCCAGCAGCCCGGGGGGCTATGGCTACACCTTC
J gene: TRBJ1-1; V gene: TRBV5-1; clone size: .; CDR3 length: 15; D gene: .; CDR3 protein: CASSLMTGMNTEAFF; CDR3 DNA: TGCGCCAGCAGCTTGATGACAGGTATGAACACTGAAGCTTTCTTT
J gene: TRBJ2-3; V gene: TRBV2; clone size: once; CDR3 length: 15; D gene: TRBD2; CDR3 protein: CASNALAGATDTQYF; CDR3 DNA: TGTGCCAGCAACGCACTAGCGGGGGCCACAGATACGCAGTATTTT